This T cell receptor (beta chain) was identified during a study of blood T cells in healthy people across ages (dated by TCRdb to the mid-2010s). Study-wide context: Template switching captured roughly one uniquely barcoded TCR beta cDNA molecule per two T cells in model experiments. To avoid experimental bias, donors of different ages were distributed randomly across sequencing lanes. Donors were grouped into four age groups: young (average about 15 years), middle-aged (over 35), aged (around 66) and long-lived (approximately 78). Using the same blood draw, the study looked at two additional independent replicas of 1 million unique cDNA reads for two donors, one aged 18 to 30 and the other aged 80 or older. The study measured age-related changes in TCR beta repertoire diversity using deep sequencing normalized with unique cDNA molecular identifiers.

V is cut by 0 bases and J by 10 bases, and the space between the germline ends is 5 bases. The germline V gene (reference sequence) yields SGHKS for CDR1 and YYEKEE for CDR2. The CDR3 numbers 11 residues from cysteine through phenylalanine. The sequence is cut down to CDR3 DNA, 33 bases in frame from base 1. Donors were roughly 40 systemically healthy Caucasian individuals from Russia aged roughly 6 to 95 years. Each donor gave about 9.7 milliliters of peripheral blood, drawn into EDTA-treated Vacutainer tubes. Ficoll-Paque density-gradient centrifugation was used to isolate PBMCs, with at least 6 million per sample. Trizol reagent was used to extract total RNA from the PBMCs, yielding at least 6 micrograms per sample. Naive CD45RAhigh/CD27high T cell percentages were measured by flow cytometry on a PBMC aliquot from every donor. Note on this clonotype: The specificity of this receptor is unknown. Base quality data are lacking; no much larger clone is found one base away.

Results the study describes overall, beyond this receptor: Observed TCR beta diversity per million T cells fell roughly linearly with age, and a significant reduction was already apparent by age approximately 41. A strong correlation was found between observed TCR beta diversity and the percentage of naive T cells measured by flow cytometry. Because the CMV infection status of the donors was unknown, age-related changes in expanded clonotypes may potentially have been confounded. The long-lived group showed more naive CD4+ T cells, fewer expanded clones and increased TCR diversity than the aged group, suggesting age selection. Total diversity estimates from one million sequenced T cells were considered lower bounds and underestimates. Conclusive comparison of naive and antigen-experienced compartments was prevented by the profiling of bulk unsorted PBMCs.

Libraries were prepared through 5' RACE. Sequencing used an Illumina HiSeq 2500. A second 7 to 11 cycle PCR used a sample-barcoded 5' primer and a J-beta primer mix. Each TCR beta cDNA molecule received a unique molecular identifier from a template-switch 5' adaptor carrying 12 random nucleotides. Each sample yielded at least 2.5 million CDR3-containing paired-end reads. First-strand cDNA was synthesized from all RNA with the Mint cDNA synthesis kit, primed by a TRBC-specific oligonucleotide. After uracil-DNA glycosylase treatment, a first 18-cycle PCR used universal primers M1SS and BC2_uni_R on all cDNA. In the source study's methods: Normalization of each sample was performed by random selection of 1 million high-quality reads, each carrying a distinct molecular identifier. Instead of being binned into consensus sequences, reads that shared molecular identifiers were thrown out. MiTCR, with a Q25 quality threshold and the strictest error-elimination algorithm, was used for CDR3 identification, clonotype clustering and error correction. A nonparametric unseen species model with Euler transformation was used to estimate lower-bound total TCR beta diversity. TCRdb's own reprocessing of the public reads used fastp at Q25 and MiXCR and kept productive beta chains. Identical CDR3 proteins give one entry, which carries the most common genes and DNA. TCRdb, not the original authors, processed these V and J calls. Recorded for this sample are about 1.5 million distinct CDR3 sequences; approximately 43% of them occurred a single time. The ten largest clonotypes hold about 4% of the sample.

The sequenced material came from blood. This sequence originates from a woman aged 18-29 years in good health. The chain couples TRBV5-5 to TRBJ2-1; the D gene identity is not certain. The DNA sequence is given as TGTGCCAGCAGCTTGGACCTAGAGCAGTTCTTC. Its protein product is CASSLDLEQFF.